Sequencing of this T cell receptor (beta chain) was carried out in a study of T cells after posttransplantation cyclophosphamide. Germline V gives CDR1 SGHTA, CDR2 FQGNSA. V was clipped by 6 bases and J by 10 bases, with 11 bases between them. There are 11 residues in the CDR3. Sampled 1 year posttransplant, controls received myeloablative marrow transplants, methotrexate and a calcineurin inhibitor. Method: immunoSEQ multiplex PCR; TCRdb's copy keeps in-frame clones and lacks some. The repertoire consists of about 22,000 clones, with 70% to 90% occurring once and the leading ten covering about 7.9%. Notes on the study in general: Donor-recipient repertoire similarity was low at 1-2 months, rising over year one. TRB clonality was highly associated with recipient CMV seropositivity and reactivation. Blood and skin or GI T cell repertoires showed limited TRB overlap.

As regards this clone: The antigen is not known.

The genes are TRBV7-2 and TRBJ2-3, with a tentative D call TRBD2 (6 bases). This sequence originates from a female patient aged 50 to 60 who received an allogeneic stem cell transplant from an unrelated donor, was CMV-positive, and had chronic GVHD only. Some of the T cells may derive from the graft donor. The sequencing used PBMCs, collected after an allogeneic stem cell transplant with a calcineurin inhibitor and methotrexate. CDR3 coding DNA: TGTGCCAGCAGTGTGTCGGGGGCGCAGTATTTT. Residues: CASSVSGAQYF. Variable domain in full (rest from reference TRBV7-2 and TRBJ2-3): GAGVSQSPSNKVTEKGKDVELRCDPISGHTALYWYRQSLGQGLEFLIYFQGNSAPDKSGLPSDRFSAERTGGSVSTLTIQRTQQEDSAVYLCASSVSGAQYFGPGTRLTVL.